The source of this T cell receptor beta chain is a study of Ad26.COV2.S vaccination and SARS-CoV-2 variants (dated by TCRdb to 2020 to 2023). As for the study more broadly: Donors in the vaccine arm were drawn from COV1001, a phase I-IIa trial of Ad26.COV2.S in healthy adults that was multicentre, randomized, double-blind and placebo-controlled. Ad26.COV2.S was given intramuscularly at 5x10^10 or 1x10^11 viral particles, as a single shot or as two shots 56 days apart. TCRbeta repertoire sequencing served as the tool for gauging how specific and how broad the SARS-CoV-2-reactive T cell receptors were following Ad26.COV2.S vaccination. The TCR-sequenced set comprised around 30 samples: some 19 Ad26.COV2.S vaccine recipients, 5 placebo recipients and 8 SARS-CoV-2 convalescent individuals. Trial participants were randomized into five groups of five: low-dose or high-dose Ad26.COV2.S given once or twice, or placebo on both occasions. Investigators remained blinded to trial group allocation during experiments and outcome assessment. Points the paper makes about the study in general: The study was not powered to compare responses between vaccine doses or regimens. Non-spike TCR breadth was comparable between vaccine and placebo recipients, consistent with the vaccine containing only spike. After vaccination, spike-specific CD8+ and CD4+ T cell responses were reported to show substantial breadth. Higher spike-specific TCR breadth was observed in Ad26.COV2.S recipients than in placebo recipients (P = 0.0014). It was noted by the authors that total T cell responses may have been underestimated by the TCR breadth and depth analyses.

The immunoSEQ Assay was used to sequence TCRbeta CDR3 regions. After extraction, genomic DNA underwent amplification by bias-controlled multiplex PCR, followed by high-throughput sequencing. Processing in the source paper ran as follows. To quantify the absolute abundance of each unique TCRbeta CDR3 region, sequences were collapsed and filtered. T cell fraction was estimated by normalizing TCRbeta template counts to usable DNA, which was measured by amplifying reference genes present in all nucleated cells. Repertoire TCRs were annotated as SARS-CoV-2-specific by exact matching of V gene, CDR3 amino acid sequence and J gene to a known reactive TCR set. The reference SARS-CoV-2 TCR set was obtained from MIRA and was filtered for enrichment in COVID-19-positive ImmuneCODE repertoires, whereby public or cross-reactive TCRs were removed. Using the MIRA antigens, annotated TCRs were further analysed by specific ORF or by position within an ORF. Breadth was defined as the number of annotated unique rearrangements divided by the total number of unique productive rearrangements, and depth was defined as the summed frequency of the annotated unique rearrangements. Group comparisons of TCR breadth used two-sided Wilcoxon rank-sum tests. What TCRdb holds here is the immuneACCESS table cut down to in-frame rearrangements. Part of the clones is not present; checked against another copy, under half of the missing clones reflect an unresolved V gene, and the others are unexplained. D and trimming come from the DNA, and the V and J calls and clone size come from that table. The sample table lists 430,000 or so clones, 80% to 95% of them with a count of one. The ten largest clones represent 9% to 15% of the sample.

About this clone: Its antigen is not yet known. Base qualities are not provided; no much larger clone lies one nucleotide away.

The treatment or condition label for this specimen denotes: about 20 received Ad26.COV2.S at low or high dose, single or two shots; 5 received placebo; per-sample allocation not given. For vaccine and placebo recipients, the sequenced repertoires came from samples collected on day 63 after the first injection. In Cohort 1b, about two dozen adults aged 18-55 years were enrolled at a single site in Boston, USA, between 29 July and 7 August 2020. As a vaccine, Ad26.COV2.S was a replication-incompetent adenovirus type 26 vector that expressed a prefusion-stabilized SARS-CoV-2 spike protein derived from the original Wuhan strain. The sequence was obtained from a person aged 18 to 59 who received the Ad26.COV2.S COVID-19 vaccine or a placebo. This sample comprised peripheral blood, obtained in a trial of Ad26.COV2.S vaccine versus placebo.

The CDR3 corresponds to CASTRGLNTEAFF. The nucleotides are TGTGCCAGCACGAGAGGATTGAACACTGAAGCTTTCTTT. The rearrangement combines TRBV6-1 with TRBJ1-1; the D gene is not confidently resolved. V lost 7 bases and J lost 0 bases; the stretch between them is 9 bases long. CDR1 MNHNS and CDR2 SASEGT are derived from the germline V gene. The CDR3 numbers 13 residues from cysteine through phenylalanine. Only the CDR3 DNA stays, 39 bases, in frame from base 1.